This TCR beta chain was sequenced during a study of CD8+ T cells in alopecia areata. Study context: Each of the treated patients was given oral tofacitinib, 5 to 10 mg twice daily, for moderate-to-severe alopecia areata. Study-wide points: Lesional scalp exceeded normal scalp in clonality, especially in alopecia totalis/universalis. In scalp samples, resident alphabeta T cells of normal skin are also sequenced. Possibly because of HLA-related factors, TCR sharing was less clear across patients than in mice.

Deletions cut 4 bases from V and 4 bases from J, with 16 bases between. The V gene's germline CDR1 is LGHNA and CDR2 YSLEER. This CDR3 region has 15 residues. cDNA serving as the sequencing template came from extracted, reverse transcribed RNA. Assay used: immunoSEQ multiplex PCR; TCRdb lists only in-frame clones, some missing. The data contain over 150,000 clones, about 53% of them singletons. Treatment meaning: oral pan-JAK inhibitor, 5-10 mg twice daily. As regards this clone: Antigen unknown.

V and J are TRBV4-3 and TRBJ1-1, with D perhaps matching TRBD1 (5 bases). The TCR comes from a human donor with alopecia areata. The sample in question was CD8+ T cells sorted from blood, obtained at week 24, from a patient treated with tofacitinib. CDR3 in amino acids: CASSPYRRRSTEAFF. CDR3 nucleotide sequence: TGCGCCAGCAGCCCTTACAGGAGGCGTTCCACTGAAGCTTTCTTT.